The 31 T cell receptor beta chains given below trace back to one sample, sequenced in a study of shared clonotypes between healthy human individuals. The repertoire was sequenced with immunoSEQ multiplex PCR; TCRdb's copy has only in-frame clones and lacks some. The data show about 520,000 clones, 65% to 85% seen once. The sequenced material came from PBMCs. All receptors come from a woman in her 40s in good health. Some clones in this sample may be carry-over from other donors' samples.

Details on this clone: A far larger clone lies a single base away; this is likely a read error. The sample contains more than one DNA sequence encoding this CDR3. This chain joins TRBV10-2 and TRBJ2-2, with D perhaps matching TRBD2 (6 bases). This CDR3 contains 17 residues. Germline CDR1 and CDR2: WSHSY and SAAADI. Trimming took off 7 bases at V and 8 bases at J, with 26 bases between the two ends. The DNA of the CDR3 is TGCGCCAGCATTATTGGGGGGTTGAGGGCAACATCAGGGGAGCTGTTTTTT. Encoded protein: CASIIGGLRATSGELFF.

This clone has a single count. The rearrangement uses TRBV10-1 and TRBJ2-7; 9 nucleotides agree with TRBD2. The V gene's germline CDR1 is WNHNN and CDR2 SYGVQD (reference sequence). The CDR3 loop spans 13 amino acids. J lost 3 bases, V lost 4 bases, and 1 base had no gene match. CDR3 region: CASSGREGYEQYF. CDR3 sequence (DNA): TGCGCCAGCAGTGGGCGGGAGGGCTACGAGCAGTACTTC.

The CDR3 loop reads CASGPSGEQFF. The CDR3 DNA sequence: TGTGCCAGTGGGCCCTCGGGTGAGCAGTTCTTC. The chain has TRBV6-5 and TRBJ2-1; no firm D call. Germline values: CDR1 MNHEY, CDR2 SVGAGI. CDR3 length: 11 residues. V was shortened by 9 bases and J by 9 bases, with 12 bases between the two germline ends.

As concerns this clone: A far larger clone is off by one base, so a read error is likely. V and J are TRBV4-1 and TRBJ2-5; D remains ambiguous. CDR1 is MGHRA, CDR2 YSYEKL, per germline. The CDR3 consists of 11 residues. The CDR3 nucleotides read TGCACCAGCAGCCAAGGGAATGAGCAGTACTTC. Residues: CTSSQGNEQYF.

A note on this clone: This likely stems from a read error, as it lies one base from a far larger clone. Within the sample, other DNA sequences also encode this same CDR3. The CDR3 sequence is CSVEGPGTGGTEALF. CDR3 coding DNA: TGCAGCGTTGAGGGACCCGGGACAGGGGGCACTGAAGCTCTCTTT. This chain connects TRBV29-1 to TRBJ1-1; TRBD1 aligns across 12 bases. The CDR3 consists of 15 residues. CDR1 and CDR2 (germline): SQVTM, ANQGSEA.

This chain uses TRBV5-1 with TRBJ2-2, with 12 bases matching TRBD2. The CDR3 is 17 residues long. Per germline, CDR1 SGHRS and CDR2 YFSETQ. Trimming took 4 bases from V and 6 from J; bases not matched to a gene: 10. CDR3: CASSPGGLAGGSGELFF. CDR3 bases: TGCGCCAGCAGCCCCGGCGGCCTAGCGGGAGGGTCCGGGGAGCTGTTTTTT.

The V gene is TRBV5-1, the J gene TRBJ1-2; 7 bases are shared with TRBD1. The CDR3 runs to 14 residues. The J segment lost 1 base and the V segment lost 2 bases, leaving 2 bases of the junction unmatched. Germline V gives CDR1 SGHRS, CDR2 YFSETQ. CDR3 loop: CASSLTGVNYGYTF. CDR3 DNA sequence: TGCGCCAGCAGCTTAACAGGGGTTAACTATGGCTACACCTTC. Combining the CDR3 with reference TRBV5-1 and TRBJ1-2 gives the whole variable domain KAGVTQTPRYLIKTRGQQVTLSCSPISGHRSVSWYQQTPGQGLQFLFEYFSETQRNKGNFPGRFSGRQFSNSRSEMNVSTLELGDSALYLCASSLTGVNYGYTFGSGTRLTVV.

In this sample, this clone turned up a few times. The chain uses TRBV30 and TRBJ2-1, with TRBD1 matching over 8 bases. The CDR3 is 13 residues long. J was trimmed by 3 bases and V by 5 bases; bases with no gene match: 3. Germline CDR1 is GTSNPN and CDR2 is SVGIG (reference sequence). The CDR3 is CAWRTGNYNEQFF. The CDR3 DNA sequence: TGTGCCTGGCGGACAGGGAACTACAATGAGCAGTTCTTC.

This clone was detected many times. The rearrangement uses TRBV7-3 and TRBJ2-6; D is unclear. Germline V gene data show CDR1 as SGHTA and CDR2 as FQGTGA. The CDR3 is made up of 13 amino acids. V was pared by 4 bases and J by 6 bases, with 7 bases between. This chain's CDR3 is CASSSPEANVLTF. The CDR3 DNA follows: TGTGCCAGCAGCTCCCCTGAGGCCAACGTCCTGACTTTC.

The sample holds one count of this clone. The V and J genes are TRBV6-6 and TRBJ2-7; D unresolved. Trimming removed 0 bases from V and 0 bases from J, with 9 bases in between. The germline V gene encodes CDR1 MNHNY and CDR2 SVGAGI (reference sequence). This CDR3 spans 15 amino acids. The CDR3 DNA reads TGTGCCAGCAGTTACTCGTTCGGTAGCTCCTACGAGCAGTACTTC. Its protein is CASSYSFGSSYEQYF.

This clone has a single count. This rearrangement joins TRBV25-1 to TRBJ1-2; 7 positions match TRBD1. V trimming: 7 bases; J trimming: 8 bases; junction bases outside the gene matches: 13. Germline V gives CDR1 MGHDK, CDR2 SYGVNS. The CDR3 contains 14 residues. In DNA, the CDR3 is TGTGCCAGCACCGCGACAGGGTTAACAAGCGGCTACACCTTC. This sequence encodes CASTATGLTSGYTF.

V gene TRBV5-1 combines with J gene TRBJ1-2; D is ambiguous. Looked up from germline, CDR1 is SGHRS and CDR2 is YFSETQ. The ends were cut back, 4 bases at V and 4 bases at J, with 17 bases in the middle. The CDR3 extends over 15 amino acids. The CDR3: CASSSRAEGLYGYTF. Here the CDR3 DNA reads TGCGCCAGCAGCAGCCGTGCCGAGGGTCTCTATGGCTACACCTTC.

This clone was recorded only once. A far more abundant clone sits one base away, making this likely a read error. This same CDR3 is encoded by further DNA sequences in the sample. The rearrangement joins TRBV5-1 to TRBJ1-4; D is unclear. The length of the CDR3 is 12 residues. The germline CDR1 and CDR2 sequences are SGHRS and YFSETQ. Here the CDR3 reads CASRGRSEKLFF. The CDR3 nucleotides are TGCGCCAGCAGAGGGCGGAGTGAAAAATTGTTTTTT.

Remarks on this clone: Different DNA sequences within this sample yield the same CDR3. This chain links TRBV2 with TRBJ2-7, with 8 bases fitting TRBD2. Trimming removed 7 bases from V and 6 bases from J; junction bases left unmatched: 26. The CDR3 extends over 19 amino acids. Germline V gives CDR1 SNHLY, CDR2 FYNNEI. The CDR3 region is CASTRGTSGRAVSEAEQYF. CDR3 DNA: TGTGCCAGCACTCGGGGGACTAGTGGGAGGGCTGTCTCTGAGGCCGAGCAGTACTTC.

With regard to this clone: A far larger clone lies a single base away; this is likely a read error. The rearrangement uses TRBV25-1 and TRBJ2-2; 9 positions agree with TRBD1. The CDR3 covers 15 residues. V shed 1 base, J shed 7 bases, and the junction held 4 bases outside the gene matches. Germline assignment: CDR1 MGHDK and CDR2 SYGVNS. The CDR3 region has the DNA TGTGCCAGCAGTGAATGGGACAGGGCGGACGGGGAGCTGTTTTTT. This codes for CASSEWDRADGELFF.

This clone occurred many times. The chain uses TRBV6-4 and TRBJ2-3; D unclear. The V and J ends lost 11 bases and 0 bases respectively, with 12 bases between them. The CDR3 loop spans 13 amino acids. Germline V lookup: CDR1 MRHNA, CDR2 SNTAGT. CDR3 loop: CAVAASSTDTQYF. The CDR3 DNA is TGTGCCGTCGCCGCGTCCAGCACAGATACGCAGTATTTT.

V usage is TRBV7-9 and J usage is TRBJ2-5; D is undetermined. The CDR3 has 13 amino acids. Deletions cut 2 bases from V and 0 bases from J, with 4 bases between. CDR1 and CDR2 from the germline V gene are SEHNR and FQNEAQ (reference sequence). The CDR3 DNA is TGTGCCAGCAGCTTATCGTACCAAGAGACCCAGTACTTC. It yields the protein CASSLSYQETQYF. Variable domain in full (rest from reference TRBV7-9 and TRBJ2-5): DTGVSQNPRHKITKRGQNVTFRCDPISEHNRLYWYRQTLGQGPEFLTYFQNEAQLEKSRLLSDRFSAERPKGSFSTLEIQRTEQGDSAMYLCASSLSYQETQYFGPGTRLLVL.

The CDR3 DNA is TGTGCCAGCAGCAGAGGGGAGAACTATGGCTACACCTTC. It yields the protein CASSRGENYGYTF. The chain employs TRBV6-1 and TRBJ1-2; a possible D gene is TRBD1 (5 bases). The V and J ends lost 6 bases and 2 bases respectively, with 10 bases between them. The CDR3 spans 13 residues. Germline V CDR1 and CDR2: MNHNS, SASEGT.

This clone was detected a few times. The chain links TRBV5-1 to TRBJ2-2; D uncertain. Deletions cut 0 bases from V and 2 bases from J, with 8 bases between. In germline, CDR1 is SGHRS, CDR2 YFSETQ. The CDR3 totals 15 residues. This CDR3 reads CASSLVGSNTGELFF. The CDR3 DNA reads as TGCGCCAGCAGCTTGGTAGGCTCCAACACCGGGGAGCTGTTTTTT.

The rearrangement uses TRBV7-3 and TRBJ2-7, with D maybe TRBD1 (6 bases). Trimming left V 4 bases short and J 5 bases short, with 12 bases between. Per germline, CDR1 SGHTA and CDR2 FQGTGA. The CDR3 length is 13 residues. Written as DNA, the CDR3 is TGTGCCAGCAGCTCTACTCAGGGGAACGAGCAGTACTTC. Translated: CASSSTQGNEQYF.

To note about this clone: A far larger clone is off by one base, so a read error is likely. V usage is TRBV30 and J usage is TRBJ2-5; 12 bases align to TRBD1. The CDR3 length is 19 residues. With V trimmed by 0 bases and J by 1 base, 12 bases remained unmatched. Germline V lookup: CDR1 GTSNPN, CDR2 SVGIG (reference sequence). The CDR3 coding sequence is TGTGCCTGGAGTGTACTGAAAAAGGGACAGGGGGCGTGCCAAGAGACCCAGTACTTC. Translating it yields CAWSVLKKGQGACQETQYF.

This clone came up many times. Other DNA sequences within the sample encode an identical CDR3. V and J are TRBV5-1 and TRBJ2-7; TRBD1 might be the D (6 bases). Germline loops: CDR1 SGHRS, CDR2 YFSETQ. V shed 2 bases and J shed 3 bases, with 15 bases lying between them. This CDR3 is 15 amino acids long. The CDR3 nucleotides read TGCGCCAGCAGCTTTCGGTTCGGGACATTCTACGAGCAGTACTTC. Translation: CASSFRFGTFYEQYF.

With regard to this clone: The same CDR3 also results from other DNA sequences found in this sample. The J gene is TRBJ1-3, the V gene TRBV5-1; weak D call: TRBD1 (5 bases). This CDR3 has 14 amino acids. Germline V gene lookup returns CDR1 SGHRS and CDR2 YFSETQ. V was shortened by 0 bases and J by 4 bases, with 8 bases between the two germline ends. Here the CDR3 reads CASSLAGYGNTIYF. The CDR3 DNA reads as TGCGCCAGCAGCTTGGCAGGGTACGGAAACACCATATATTTT.

The rearrangement uses TRBV28 and TRBJ1-2; D possibly corresponds to TRBD1 (6 bases). Looked up from germline, CDR1 is MDHEN and CDR2 is SYDVKM. Trimming removed 5 bases at V and 4 bases at J, with 20 bases between. The CDR3 consists of 16 residues. CDR3 protein: CASSRAQGSVGYGYTF. In DNA, the CDR3 is TGTGCCAGCAGTCGAGCACAGGGTAGTGTAGGCTATGGCTACACCTTC.

The gene calls are TRBV11-2 and TRBJ2-2; 10 nucleotides match TRBD2. V was pared by 6 bases and J by 6 bases, with 13 bases of the junction left unmatched. CDR3 length equals 17 residues. Germline CDR1 reads SGHAT; CDR2 reads FQNNGV. The CDR3 loop is CASSYTASGSRAGELFF. CDR3 nucleotide sequence: TGTGCCAGCAGTTATACTGCTAGCGGGAGCCGGGCCGGGGAGCTGTTTTTT.

A word on this clone: The junction shows a germline mismatch at one end, possibly a read error. The sample has other DNA sequences that encode this CDR3 too. This chain joins TRBV5-4 and TRBJ2-5; the D gene could be TRBD1 or TRBD2 (6 bases each). In germline, CDR1 is SGHNT, CDR2 YYREEE (reference sequence). The CDR3 spans 16 residues. Written as DNA, the CDR3 is TGTGCCAGTAGCTTAGGGGGGTCGGGGCCCCAGGAGACCCAGTACTTC. Translation gives CASSLGGSGPQETQYF.

This clone was observed once. The rearrangement joins TRBV27 to TRBJ2-1; D remains unclear. Germline loops: CDR1 MNHEY, CDR2 SMNVEV (reference sequence). Trimming took 3 bases from V and 0 from J, leaving 15 bases between them. The CDR3 is 17 residues long. The CDR3 bases are TGTGCCAGCAGTTTTTATGCAGCTTCGGGCTCCTACAATGAGCAGTTCTTC. This gives the protein CASSFYAASGSYNEQFF.

The V and J genes are TRBV6-4 and TRBJ2-2, with D perhaps TRBD1 or TRBD2 (5 bases each). The CDR3 extends over 13 amino acids. Trimming removed 6 bases from V and 7 bases from J, with 12 bases in between. Germline assignment: CDR1 MRHNA and CDR2 SNTAGT. In DNA form, the CDR3 reads TGTGCCAGCAGCCCGGGACGGGGCGGGGAGCTGTTTTTT. Amino acids: CASSPGRGGELFF.

A note on this clone: A much larger clone differs by one base, so this may be a read error. V usage is TRBV7-2 and J usage is TRBJ2-7, with 8 bases fitting TRBD2. Germline V gene lookup returns CDR1 SGHTA and CDR2 FQGNSA. The CDR3 is 16 amino acids. In DNA, the CDR3 is TGTGCCAGCAGCTTCGGTCCTAGCGGGTTCTCCTACGGGCAGTACTTC. Protein: CASSFGPSGFSYGQYF.

This clone appeared a few times. The chain uses TRBV5-1 and TRBJ1-5, with D perhaps matching TRBD1 (6 bases). Germline loops: CDR1 SGHRS, CDR2 YFSETQ. CDR3 length: 15 residues. Trimming removed 1 base from V and 0 bases from J, with 8 bases in between. The DNA for the CDR3 is TGCGCCAGCAGCTTGAGAGGGGGTAGCAATCAGCCCCAGCATTTT. Translation: CASSLRGGSNQPQHF.

The table lists this clone with a count of one. This sequence joins TRBV7-3 and TRBJ2-2; D might be TRBD2 (6 bases). CDR1 and CDR2 (germline): SGHTA, FQGTGA. Trimming cost V 5 bases and J 5 bases, with 15 bases left between them. The CDR3 is made up of 15 amino acids. CDR3: CASSPRLGGTGELFF. In DNA form, the CDR3 reads TGTGCCAGCAGCCCCCGACTAGGCGGGACCGGGGAGCTGTTTTTT.